This paragraph covers one TCR beta chain sequence. This clone was counted once. The antigen it binds to is not known. There are no base qualities to consult, and no much larger clone falls within one base. The entry originates in a study of CD4 T cells in relation to SARS-CoV-2 and coronaviruses (dated by TCRdb to the early 2020s). For the wider study: In the ViraFEST assay, PBMCs were cultured with antigen for 10 days, after which TCR beta CDR3s were sequenced to identify antigen-specific clonal expansions. At the level of individual TCR clonotypes, the study evaluated whether memory CD4+ T cells crossreact between the spike proteins of SARS-CoV-2 and those of common cold coronaviruses. The Adaptive Biotechnologies TCR-sequencing kit was used to sequence samples from a few pre-COVID donors and the naive versus memory experiments, whereas other data were Illumina-based. The negative reference condition was either a culture with an HIV-1 Nef peptide pool or a culture with no peptide. A different TCR-beta assay, based on Illumina, was used to sequence expansion assays from other donors in the study. Shared crossreactive spike epitopes were mapped to their HLA restriction using patient-derived lymphoblastoid cell lines.

Paper-wide results and their limitations: Compared with monoreactive clones, crossreactive clones had significantly weaker SARS-CoV-2-driven expansion, a result consistent with antigenic imprinting. In about 61% of donors, memory CD4+ clonotypes turned up that crossrecognized SARS-CoV-2 and at least one common cold coronavirus spike. Since the crossreactivity analysis centred on spike protein, crossreactivity against other viral proteins was not assessed. Pre-pandemic and post-infection samples were not both contributed by any donor, so tracing of the source of pre-existing responses was limited. Small numbers of patients and of tested TCRs were a limitation of the study.

For this chain, trimming is 5 bases at the V end and 6 bases at the J end, and the number of junction bases without a gene match is 12. Including cysteine and phenylalanine, the CDR3 has 16 amino acids. The DNA shown is the 48-base CDR3, in frame from base 1. CDR1 is given as SGHTA and CDR2 as FQGNSA, both from the germline V gene. Libraries were prepared through the immunoSEQ multiplex PCR assay. Turning to the authors' computational methods: During preprocessing, nonproductive sequences were discarded, as were any CDR3s that did not begin with C, did not end with F or W, or were shorter than 7 amino acids. Antigen-specific clonotypes were called with the MANAFEST web app, based on expansion relative to reference and other culture wells. A clone was considered positive if the clone showed significant expansion compared with the reference culture in 2 of 3 replicate wells at an FDR below 0.05. For a clone to be considered positive, significant expansion relative to all other tandem wells and an odds ratio above 5 were also required. After three terminal residues were trimmed from each end, CDR3 homology was quantified as pairwise Levenshtein distance using the stringdist R package. TCRdb took this table from immuneACCESS and kept in-frame rearrangements with V and J called. Such tables lack part of the clones; where checked against another copy, unresolved V genes explain under half of the gap, and the rest is unexplained. D and trimming come from the DNA, and the V and J calls and clone size come from that table. This sample lists almost 20,000 clones; roughly four fifths were detected once. About a fifth of the sample lies in the top ten.

CD4+ T cells from unexposed donors were collected before the COVID-19 pandemic (2011-2018). The EasySep CD4+ T cell isolation kit was used to isolate CD4+ T cells once the cultures had run for 10 to 11 days. As far as cell numbers permitted, CD4+ T cells from unexposed donors were tested for reactivity against SARS-CoV-2 S and N as well as four spike pools from common cold coronaviruses. PBMCs were cultured at two million per well in IMDM supplemented with around 5% human AB serum and 7.5 to 10 IU/ml IL-2. Half of the culture medium was replaced with fresh IL-2-containing medium on days 3 and 7. In general, every peptide culture condition was set up in three replicate wells. The leukapheresis product for the unexposed donors was obtained through commercial purchase. Ficoll-Paque PLUS gradient centrifugation was used to isolate PBMCs from leukapheresis product or whole blood. PBMCs were either cryopreserved at -140°C or used fresh in the expansion assay. The QIAamp Micro DNA Kit was used to extract genomic DNA from the CD4+ T cells.

The TCR sequence derives from a human donor in good health. This receptor chain uses TRBV7-2 and TRBJ2-1; 8 nucleotides in the junction match TRBD1. The sequencing input was CD4+ T cells from PBMCs, cultured in vitro. Here the CDR3 is given as CASSPRQGALGNEQFF. The DNA sequence is TGTGCCAGCAGCCCACGGCAGGGGGCGCTTGGCAATGAGCAGTTCTTC.